The clone carrying this TCR beta chain was seen more than once but under ten times. In TCRdb, the 5' RACE reads were re-called with MiXCR into one record per CDR3 protein. The data hold 45,000 to 75,000 distinct CDR3 sequences, with approximately 9% observed a single time. This sample was included in a study of early T cells in non-severe SARS-CoV-2 infection. This CDR3 contains 13 residues. With 5 bases removed from V and 4 bases from J, the gap between germline ends came to 12 bases. The specimen was whole blood. The chain joins TRBV12-3 or TRBV12-4 to TRBJ2-7; the D gene is possibly TRBD1 (7 bases). The clonotype was recovered from an adult who was a healthcare worker with PCR-confirmed SARS-CoV-2 infection or an uninfected control (not recorded which). The CDR3 region has the DNA TGTGCCAGCAGTCCGACAGGGAGGTACGAGCAGTACTTC. This encodes CASSPTGRYEQYF.